What follows are 6 T cell receptor beta chains derived from one specimen sequenced in a study of T-cell memory formation after mild COVID-19 (dated by TCRdb to the early 2020s). The library was prepared using 5' RACE. The sequencer was an Illumina NovaSeq 6000. The public reads were run again by TCRdb, first through fastp at Q25 and then through MiXCR, and only productive beta chains were kept. For every CDR3 protein sequence, its rows merge into one entry that carries the most common genes and DNA. The sample table contains hundreds of thousands of distinct CDR3 sequences; only one count was recorded for over 20% of them. Around 13% of the sample comes from the top ten. Sequences were obtained from PBMCs or a T cell subset sorted from them (not recorded which). These receptor sequences come from an adult woman who had mild COVID-19 (a few samples of this study predate the infection). The sample titles of this study are shuffled in the database, so cell type and time point are left out; the donor was told from shared clones.

In nucleotides, the CDR3 is TGTGCCACCAGTGGTCGGACACCAAACACCGGGGAGCTGTTTTTT. Encoded protein: CATSGRTPNTGELFF. The V call is TRBV24-1, the J call TRBJ2-2; the D gene is possibly TRBD1 (5 bases). CDR1 is KGHDR, CDR2 SFDVKD, per germline. This CDR3 has 15 residues. Deletions cut 5 bases from V and 2 bases from J, with 11 bases between.

This clonotype was picked up a small number of times. V gene TRBV20-1 combines with J gene TRBJ1-1, with TRBD1 identical over 7 bases. Looked up from germline, CDR1 is DFQATT and CDR2 is SNEGSKA (reference sequence). This CDR3 has 15 amino acids. V was clipped by 2 bases and J by 2 bases; unmatched bases: 8. The CDR3 loop is CSARLRAGGNTEAFF. CDR3 sequence (DNA): TGCAGTGCTAGATTGCGGGCAGGGGGTAACACTGAAGCTTTCTTT.

This clonotype turned up a few times. V is TRBV7-9 and J is TRBJ1-2; TRBD1 is a possible D gene (5 bases). Germline loops: CDR1 SEHNR, CDR2 FQNEAQ (reference sequence). This CDR3 comprises 14 residues. V gave up 3 bases and J gave up 5 bases, with 13 bases separating them. The CDR3 loop is CASSLGDVRYGYTF. In nucleotides, the CDR3 is TGTGCCAGCAGCTTGGGGGACGTCCGGTATGGCTACACCTTC. Using reference TRBV7-9 and TRBJ1-2 for the parts outside the CDR3, the full variable domain is DTGVSQNPRHKITKRGQNVTFRCDPISEHNRLYWYRQTLGQGPEFLTYFQNEAQLEKSRLLSDRFSAERPKGSFSTLEIQRTEQGDSAMYLCASSLGDVRYGYTFGSGTRLTVV.

The CDR3 loop is CASSLSGIDYEQYF. CDR3 nucleotides: TGTGCCAGCAGTTTATCGGGGATCGATTACGAGCAGTACTTC. V usage is TRBV27 and J usage is TRBJ2-7; D call uncertain. The CDR3 runs to 14 residues. Trimming cost V 0 bases and J 4 bases, with 10 bases left between them. Germline V gene lookup returns CDR1 MNHEY and CDR2 SMNVEV (reference sequence).

In this sample, this clonotype turned up a few times. The V and J genes are TRBV19 and TRBJ1-1; TRBD1 matches 7 bases. This CDR3 is 15 amino acids long. The V segment lost 7 bases and the J segment 3 bases; nucleotides outside the gene matches: 11. Germline CDR1 and CDR2: LNHDA and SQIVND (reference sequence). CDR3 sequence: CASTTTGKVDTEAFF. CDR3 nucleotide sequence: TGTGCCAGTACCACGACAGGGAAGGTGGACACTGAAGCTTTCTTT.

This clonotype was observed a few times. V is TRBV6-6 and J is TRBJ2-3; D perhaps matches TRBD2 (6 bases). V was cut by 5 bases and J by 3 bases, with 15 bases left in between. This CDR3 spans 15 amino acids. CDR1 is MNHNY and CDR2 is SVGAGI in the germline V gene (reference sequence). CDR3 in DNA: TGTGCCAGCAGTCTAGTGGAGGGGAATACAGATACGCAGTATTTT. Translation gives CASSLVEGNTDTQYF.